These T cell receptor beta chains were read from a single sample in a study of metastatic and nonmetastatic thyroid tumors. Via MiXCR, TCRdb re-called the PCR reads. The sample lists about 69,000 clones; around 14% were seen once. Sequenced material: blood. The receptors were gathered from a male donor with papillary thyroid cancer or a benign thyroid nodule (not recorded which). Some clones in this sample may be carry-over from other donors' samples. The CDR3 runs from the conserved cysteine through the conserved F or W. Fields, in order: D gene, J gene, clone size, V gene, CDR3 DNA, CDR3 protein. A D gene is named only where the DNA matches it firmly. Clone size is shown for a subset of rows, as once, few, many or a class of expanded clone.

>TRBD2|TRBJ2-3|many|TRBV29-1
TGCAGCGTTGAACCAGGGCGGGGGACAGATACGCAGTATTTT
CSVEPGRGTDTQYF
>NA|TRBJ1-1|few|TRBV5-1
TGCGCCAGCAGCTTGGTGCAGGGGTTGAACACTGAAGCTTTCTTT
CASSLVQGLNTEAFF
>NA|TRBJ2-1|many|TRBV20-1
TGCAGTGCTAGAGATGTTCAGGGGAAGAGGTCCTACAATGAGCAGTTCTTC
CSARDVQGKRSYNEQFF
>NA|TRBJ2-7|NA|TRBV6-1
TGTGCCAGCAGTGCTTTTTTGGGGAGCTCCTACGAGCAGTACTTC
CASSAFLGSSYEQYF
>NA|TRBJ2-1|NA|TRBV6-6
TGTGCCAGCAGAATTTCTCTTATCGGGTCCTTCTACAATGATCAGTTCTTC
CASRISLIGSFYNDQFF
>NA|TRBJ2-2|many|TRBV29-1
TGCAGCGTTGAGGACACCGGGGAGCTGTTTTTT
CSVEDTGELFF
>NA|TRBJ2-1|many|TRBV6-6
TGTGCCAGCAGTTACCTCGGCGAGCGTGGCAATGAGCAGTTCTTC
CASSYLGERGNEQFF
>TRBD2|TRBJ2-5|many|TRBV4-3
TGCGCCAGCAGCCAGACCCGAGGGAGGGAAGAGACCCAGTACTTC
CASSQTRGREETQYF
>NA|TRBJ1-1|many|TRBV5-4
TGTGCCAGCAGCTTGACAGAAATGAACACTGAAGCTTTCTTT
CASSLTEMNTEAFF
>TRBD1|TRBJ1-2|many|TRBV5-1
TGCGCCAGCAGCTTGGTAGGACAGGGCGGTGGCTACACCTTC
CASSLVGQGGGYTF
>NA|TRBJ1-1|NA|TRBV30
TGTGCCTCCAAGCGTAACACTGTGGCTTTCTTT
CASKRNTVAFF
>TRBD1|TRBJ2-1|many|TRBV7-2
TGTGCCAGCAGCTTCTCCAGGGGGAGTGAGCAGTTCTTC
CASSFSRGSEQFF
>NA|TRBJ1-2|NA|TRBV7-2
TGTGCCAGCAGCTTAACCCTCTTAGGAAACGGCGGCTACACCTTC
CASSLTLLGNGGYTF
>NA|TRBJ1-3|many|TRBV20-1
TGCAGTGCTAGCGAAGGAAACACCATATATTTT
CSASEGNTIYF
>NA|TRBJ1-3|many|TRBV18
TGTGCCAGCTCACCACCTTCTGATAGGGGAAACACCATATATTTT
CASSPPSDRGNTIYF
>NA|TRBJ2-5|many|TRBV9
TGTGCCAGCAGCGTTTCGGCGGGAAGTGCAGAGACCCAGTACTTC
CASSVSAGSAETQYF
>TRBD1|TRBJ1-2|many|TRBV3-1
TGTGCCAGCAGCCCCGGACAGGGATCTGGCTACACCTTC
CASSPGQGSGYTF
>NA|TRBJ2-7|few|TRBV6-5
TGTGCCAGCAGTTATGCGGACAGCGAGCAGTACTTC
CASSYADSEQYF
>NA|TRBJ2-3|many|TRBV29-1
TGCAGCGTTGAAGATCGGAGAGGGGACGTGGATACGCAGTATTTT
CSVEDRRGDVDTQYF
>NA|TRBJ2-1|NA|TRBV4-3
TGCGCCAGCAGCCAAGAGGGAGTCGGTCGTACCTACAATGAGCAGTTCTTC
CASSQEGVGRTYNEQFF
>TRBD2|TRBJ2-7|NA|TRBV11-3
TGTGCCAGCAGCAGCGGGAGGCTAAATGACGAGCATTACTTC
CASSSGRLNDEHYF
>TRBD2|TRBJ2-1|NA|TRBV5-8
TGTGCCAGCAGCCCGATAAGAGCGGGAAATGAGCAGTTCTTC
CASSPIRAGNEQFF
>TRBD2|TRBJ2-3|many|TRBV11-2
TGTGCCAGCAGCCCCACTAGCGGGAGAGCGCAGTATTTT
CASSPTSGRAQYF
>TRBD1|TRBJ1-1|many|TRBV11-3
TGTGCCAGCAGCTCTACGGGACAGGGGAACACTGAAGCTTTCTTT
CASSSTGQGNTEAFF
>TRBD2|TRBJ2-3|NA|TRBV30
TGTGCCTGGATGGAAGCGGGATCGCTATCTACGCAGTATTTT
CAWMEAGSLSTQYF
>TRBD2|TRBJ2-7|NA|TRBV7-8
TGTGCCAGCAGCTACCCCACGGGGGGTAGTTACGAGCAGTACTTC
CASSYPTGGSYEQYF
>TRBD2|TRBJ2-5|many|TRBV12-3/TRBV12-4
TGTGCCAGCAGTTGGACTAGCGGGAATCAAGAGACCCAGTACTTC
CASSWTSGNQETQYF
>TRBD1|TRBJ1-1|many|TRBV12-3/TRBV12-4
TGTGCCAGCAGTACAGGGGCGGCAGGCGCGGCGGCTTTCTTT
CASSTGAAGAAAFF
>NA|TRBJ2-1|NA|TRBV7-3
TGTGCCAGCAGCTTAAACGCTGGCACCTACAATGAGCAGTTCTTC
CASSLNAGTYNEQFF
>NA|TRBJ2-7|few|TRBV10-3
TGTGCCATAAGTGAGACATCCTACGAGCAGTACTTC
CAISETSYEQYF
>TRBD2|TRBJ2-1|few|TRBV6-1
TGTGCCAGCAGTGTGGGACTAGCGGATTACAATGAGCAGTTCTTC
CASSVGLADYNEQFF
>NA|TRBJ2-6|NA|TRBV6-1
TGTGCCAGCAGTGGCAATGGGGACTGGGCCAACGTCCTGACTTTC
CASSGNGDWANVLTF
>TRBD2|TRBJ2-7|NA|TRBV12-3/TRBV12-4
TGTGCCAGCAATCCCGGCACTAGCGGGGAAAGCTCCTACGAGCAGTACTTC
CASNPGTSGESSYEQYF